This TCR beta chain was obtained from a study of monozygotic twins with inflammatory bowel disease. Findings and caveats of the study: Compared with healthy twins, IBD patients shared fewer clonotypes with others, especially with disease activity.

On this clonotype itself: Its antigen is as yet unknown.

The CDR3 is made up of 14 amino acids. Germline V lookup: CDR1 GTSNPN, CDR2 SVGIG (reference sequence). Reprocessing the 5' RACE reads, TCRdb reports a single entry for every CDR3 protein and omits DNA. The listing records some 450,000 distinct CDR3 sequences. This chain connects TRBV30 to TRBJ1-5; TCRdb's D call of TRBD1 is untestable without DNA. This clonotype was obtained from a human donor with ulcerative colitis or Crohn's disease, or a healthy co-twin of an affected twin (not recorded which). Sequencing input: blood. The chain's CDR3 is CAWNQQGGDQPQHF.